The source of this T cell receptor (beta chain) is a study of blood T cell repertoires in COVID-19. The CDR3 has 17 residues. Trimming stripped 2 bases from V and 8 bases from J, with 19 bases between. Looked up from germline, CDR1 is MNHEY and CDR2 is SMNVEV (reference sequence). Assay: immunoSEQ multiplex PCR; the TCRdb copy retains only in-frame clones and omits some. The sample shows about 140,000 clones, about 79% of them seen only once. This receptor was identified in a woman aged 45 to 65 who had recovered from COVID-19. This sequence joins TRBV27 and TRBJ1-6; possibly TRBD1 for D (6 bases). Sequences were obtained from PBMCs or T cells enriched from blood (not recorded which). CDR3 sequence: CASSLRLGGRGHSPLHF. CDR3 nucleotide sequence: TGTGCCAGCAGTTTACGCCTTGGGGGCAGGGGACATTCACCCCTCCACTTT.